This TCR beta chain emerged from a study of blood T cell repertoires in COVID-19 (dated by TCRdb to the early 2020s). Describing the broader study: Collaborator samples came from the United States, Italy and Spain and covered acute and convalescent phases of COVID-19. The dataset comprised deeply sampled blood TCRbeta repertoires from subjects exposed to, actively infected with, or recovered from COVID-19. The material from the prospective study consisted of cDNA or gDNA derived from T cells, B-cell-depleted T cells, or PBMCs. Nearly every sample came with metadata listing a de-identified subject ID, COVID-19 status, age in years and sex. Where HLA class I and class II types were available, the types were taken from metadata supplied by the sample provider, not from assay-based typing. The samples were drawn from two sources: the first 160 participants of the ongoing ImmuneRACE study, and 1,254 subjects contributed by 6 global collaborators. The repertoires were released in a freely available public database intended as a resource for research on the immune response to SARS-CoV-2. What the study reported, not specific to this receptor: How much clinical and demographic metadata was included differed by source and by participant, and the metadata was provided uncurated.

TCRbeta CDR3 regions were amplified from genomic DNA using the immunoSEQ Assay, a bias-controlled multiplex PCR. Regarding the original processing steps: Within the assay, amplification of reference gene primers was used to estimate how many nucleated cells each sample contained. Sequence reads were collapsed and filtered to measure the absolute abundance of every unique TCRbeta CDR3 rearrangement. For each sample, productive Simpson clonality was calculated as the square root of Simpson's diversity index across productive rearrangements. Entries here come from immuneACCESS through TCRdb and include only in-frame sequences with V and J called. Some clones fail to appear in such tables; in the studies checked, an unresolved V gene covers under half of the shortfall, and the cause of the remainder is unknown. Clonal size and the V and J genes are those of that table, whereas D and trimming came from the DNA. This sample gives more than 85,000 clones in total; about 87% of them show up just once. The ten most abundant clones make up roughly 15% of the sample.

Each collaborating institution followed its own protocols to collect whole blood in K2EDTA tubes. For TCRbeta analysis, collaborator samples were shipped as frozen whole blood, as isolated PBMCs, or as DNA extracted from either sample type. The CDR3 numbers 12 residues from cysteine through phenylalanine. Only CDR3 DNA is held: 36 bases, read in frame from base 1. Per the germline V gene, SQVTM is the CDR1 and ANQGSEA is the CDR2. Deletion took 3 bases off V and 7 bases off J, with a span of 12 bases between the germline ends. A note on this clone: What this receptor recognizes is not known. Within one base of it there is no much larger clone, and no base qualities were kept.

The sequencing sample was made of peripheral blood. The receptor chain draws on TRBV29-1 and TRBJ1-2, with no confidently assigned D gene. This clonotype was obtained from a human donor in a cohort sampled during active COVID-19. The base sequence is TGCAGCGTTGAGGGTTTAGAGGGTGGCTACACCTTC. Its product reads: CSVEGLEGGYTF.